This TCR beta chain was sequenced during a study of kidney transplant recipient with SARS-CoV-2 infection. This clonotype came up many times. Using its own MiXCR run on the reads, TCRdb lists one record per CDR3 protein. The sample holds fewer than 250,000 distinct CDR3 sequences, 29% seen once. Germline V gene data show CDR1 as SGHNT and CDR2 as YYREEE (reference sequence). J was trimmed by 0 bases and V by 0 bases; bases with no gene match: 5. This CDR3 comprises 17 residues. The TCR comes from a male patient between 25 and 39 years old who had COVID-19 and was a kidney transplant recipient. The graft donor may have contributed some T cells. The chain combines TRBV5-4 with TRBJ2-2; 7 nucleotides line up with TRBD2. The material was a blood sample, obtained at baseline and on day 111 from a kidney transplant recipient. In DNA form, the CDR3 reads TGTGCCAGCAGCTTGGAGGCTAGCGGAGCGAACACCGGGGAGCTGTTTTTT. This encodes CASSLEASGANTGELFF. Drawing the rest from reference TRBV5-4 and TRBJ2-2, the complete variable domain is ETGVTQSPTHLIKTRGQQVTLRCSSQSGHNTVSWYQQALGQGPQFIFQYYREEENGRGNFPPRFSGLQFPNYSSELNVNALELDDSALYLCASSLEASGANTGELFFGEGSRLTVL.